This T cell receptor beta chain stems from a study of blood T cell repertoires in COVID-19 (TCRdb year 2020). Regarding the research as a whole: The collaborator samples originated in the United States, Italy and Spain and spanned the acute and convalescent phases of COVID-19. The material from the prospective study consisted of cDNA or gDNA derived from T cells, B-cell-depleted T cells, or PBMCs. Deeply sampled blood TCRbeta repertoires from subjects exposed to, actively infected with, or recovered from COVID-19 were included in the dataset. A freely available public database, intended as a resource for researchers studying the immune response to SARS-CoV-2, is where the repertoires were released. The samples were drawn from the first 160 participants of the ongoing ImmuneRACE study and from roughly 1,300 subjects provided by 6 global collaborators. Nearly every sample came with metadata listing a de-identified subject ID, COVID-19 status, age in years and sex. HLA class I and class II types, where available, came from metadata supplied by the sample provider rather than from assay-based typing.

Overall results and qualifications from the work: Clinical and demographic metadata were provided uncurated, with the amount varying by source and participant.

The CDR3, cysteine through phenylalanine, is 17 amino acids long. Of the read, only the CDR3 DNA is kept; its 51 bases are in frame from base 1. The germline V gene (reference sequence) sets CDR1 to MNHEY and CDR2 to SMNVEV. Unmatched junction bases come to 7, with V trimmed by 5 bases and J by 4 bases. The collaborating institutions used their own protocols to collect whole blood in K2EDTA tubes. For TCRbeta analysis, collaborators shipped samples as frozen whole blood, isolated PBMCs, or DNA extracted from either of those sample types. Comment on this clone: Its specific antigen is unknown. The input lacks base qualities; no much larger clone sits a single base away.

TCRbeta CDR3 regions were amplified from genomic DNA using the immunoSEQ Assay, a bias-controlled multiplex PCR. In the original analysis: Within the assay, amplification of reference gene primers was used to estimate how many nucleated cells each sample contained. To quantify the absolute abundance of each unique TCRbeta CDR3 rearrangement, sequence reads were collapsed and filtered. For each sample, productive Simpson clonality was calculated as the square root of Simpson's diversity index over productive rearrangements. TCRdb retrieved this table from immuneACCESS and kept in-frame rearrangements only. Not all clones are present; in checked studies, unresolved V genes account for under half, and no reason is known for the remainder. V and J calls and clone size are copied from that table; D and trimming were computed from the DNA. The sample yields 310,000 or so clones; about 83% were counted once. The ten largest clones add up to approximately 1.5% of the sample.

This receptor was obtained from a woman between 50 and 59 years old with acute or convalescent COVID-19. Recombination linked TRBV27 to TRBJ2-2; 13 junctional bases match TRBD2. What was sequenced was peripheral blood. The CDR3 region has the sequence CASSPGLAGVFTGELFF. The nucleotides are TGTGCCAGCAGTCCTGGACTAGCGGGAGTGTTCACCGGGGAGCTGTTTTTT.